This note documents a single T cell receptor (beta chain) sequence. Its antigen is unknown. This sample was included in a study of T cell responses to AZD1222 COVID-19 vaccine. Study-level findings and limits: With two AZD1222 doses given, Spike-specific TCR breadth and depth both rose.

V trimming: 3 bases; J trimming: 4 bases; junction bases outside the gene matches: 10. The germline V gene encodes CDR1 KGHSH and CDR2 LQKENI. The CDR3 length is 16 residues. The method was immunoSEQ multiplex PCR; TCRdb's version includes in-frame clones alone and lacks a portion of them. Among 84,000 or so clones listed, over 80% were seen once. Sequencing used peripheral blood, obtained on day 0 of AZD1222 vaccination. The sequence came from an adult in good health. The chain has TRBV18 and TRBJ1-1; 8 bases line up with TRBD1. The CDR3, as DNA: TGTGCCAGCTCACCCCGCGGCCCAGGGGGCATCACTGAAGCTTTCTTT. It yields the protein CASSPRGPGGITEAFF.